A single sample is the source of the 23 T cell receptor beta chains below, sequenced in a study of shared clonotypes between healthy human individuals. Sequencing used immunoSEQ multiplex PCR; TCRdb keeps in-frame clones, though not all of them. Among some 510,000 clones listed, 70% to 80% were seen once. Sequencing was carried out using PBMCs. These receptors were collected from a woman between 40 and 55 years old in good health. Some clones in this sample may be carry-over from other donors' samples.

This chain connects TRBV27 to TRBJ1-2; tentatively, D is TRBD1 (5 bases). Germline values: CDR1 MNHEY, CDR2 SMNVEV (reference sequence). The V end was cut by 2 bases, the J end by 4 bases, with 11 bases between. The length of the CDR3 is 14 residues. CDR3 nucleotide sequence: TGTGCCAGCAGTTTAACGGGACTCGCCTATGGCTACACCTTC. This codes for CASSLTGLAYGYTF.

The chain has TRBV7-9 and TRBJ2-3; 10 positions agree with TRBD2. CDR3 length equals 16 residues. V was pared by 5 bases and J by 3 bases, with 8 bases of the junction left unmatched. Germline CDR1 is SEHNR and CDR2 is FQNEAQ (reference sequence). CDR3 in DNA: TGTGCCAGCAGCCAGGGGGTAGCGGGAGGAACAGATACGCAGTATTTT. Amino acid sequence: CASSQGVAGGTDTQYF.

The chain joins TRBV6-1 to TRBJ2-5; no reliable D call. Per the germline V gene, CDR1 is MNHNS and CDR2 is SASEGT. The ends were cut back, 3 bases at V and 5 bases at J, with 19 bases in the middle. The CDR3 extends over 16 amino acids. CDR3 in DNA: TGTGCCAGCAGTGAGGTCGTGACGGGTATTCGGGAGACCCAGTACTTC. Translation gives CASSEVVTGIRETQYF.

The V and J genes are TRBV7-2 and TRBJ2-7; 9 bases are a match to TRBD2. The CDR3 contains 14 residues. Germline CDR1 is SGHTA and CDR2 is FQGNSA. J was trimmed by 12 bases and V by 2 bases; bases with no gene match: 11. The CDR3 is CASSLRREGPILYF. The CDR3 region has the DNA TGTGCCAGCAGCTTAAGGCGGGAGGGCCCAATCTTGTACTTC.

The chain employs TRBV6-1 and TRBJ2-7; D uncertain. The CDR3 runs 12 residues. Per the germline V gene, CDR1 is MNHNS and CDR2 is SASEGT. V lost 8 bases, J lost 6 bases, and 14 bases lay in between. For the CDR3, the DNA is TGTGCCAGCGGCATCTTAGCTGGCGAGCAGTACTTC. It specifies CASGILAGEQYF.

The chain has TRBV7-3 and TRBJ2-1; D is possibly TRBD1 (5 bases). CDR3 length: 18 residues. V dropped 5 bases and J dropped 0 bases, with 20 bases sitting between them. Germline lookup yields CDR1 SGHTA and CDR2 FQGTGA. The CDR3 protein is CASSLSPVGASSYNEQFF. The CDR3 nucleotides are TGTGCCAGCAGCCTCTCCCCAGTAGGGGCCAGCTCCTACAATGAGCAGTTCTTC.

The chain is built from TRBV5-1 and TRBJ2-3; D unclear. This CDR3 spans 14 amino acids. Germline loops: CDR1 SGHRS, CDR2 YFSETQ. Trimming pared 0 bases from V and 1 base from J, leaving 6 bases between. This CDR3 is CASSLGKRTDTQYF. The CDR3 DNA reads as TGCGCCAGCAGCTTGGGCAAGCGCACAGATACGCAGTATTTT. The entire variable domain, with the rest obtained from reference TRBV5-1 and TRBJ2-3, is as follows: KAGVTQTPRYLIKTRGQQVTLSCSPISGHRSVSWYQQTPGQGLQFLFEYFSETQRNKGNFPGRFSGRQFSNSRSEMNVSTLELGDSALYLCASSLGKRTDTQYFGPGTRLTVL.

This chain links TRBV6-5 with TRBJ2-1; D unclear. Trimming pared 6 bases from V and 5 bases from J, leaving 11 bases between. Germline V gene lookup returns CDR1 MNHEY and CDR2 SVGAGI. The CDR3 is 13 residues long. This CDR3 is CASSKMGNNEQFF. CDR3 coding DNA: TGTGCCAGCAGCAAAATGGGGAACAATGAGCAGTTCTTC.

This rearrangement joins TRBV4-1 to TRBJ2-5, with 7 bases fitting TRBD2. CDR3 size: 16 residues. With 2 bases clipped from V and 2 bases from J, the junction kept 8 bases outside the gene matches. Per the germline V gene, CDR1 is MGHRA and CDR2 is YSYEKL. As DNA, the CDR3 is TGCGCCAGCAGCCAAAACGCTGCCGGGGGGCAAGAGACCCAGTACTTC. It codes for CASSQNAAGGQETQYF.

The rearrangement links TRBV10-1 to TRBJ2-1, with D possibly matching TRBD1 (6 bases). There are 13 residues in the CDR3. Trimming cost V 10 bases and J 5 bases, with 15 bases left between them. Germline loops: CDR1 WNHNN, CDR2 SYGVQD (reference sequence). DNA of the CDR3: TGCGCCACCTCGGACAGTTTTAACAATGAGCAGTTCTTC. As protein: CATSDSFNNEQFF.

This clone was recorded a few times. This rearrangement joins TRBV5-6 to TRBJ2-7, with no clear D. This CDR3 region has 14 residues. V was clipped by 0 bases and J by 6 bases, with 13 bases between them. Germline V gene lookup returns CDR1 SGHDT and CDR2 YYEEEE. CDR3: CASSLGQWKGEQYF. The DNA of the CDR3 is TGTGCCAGCAGCTTGGGGCAATGGAAGGGCGAGCAGTACTTC. The variable domain in full, with the rest retrieved from reference TRBV5-6 and TRBJ2-7, is DAGVTQSPTHLIKTRGQQVTLRCSPKSGHDTVSWYQQALGQGPQFIFQYYEEEERQRGNFPDRFSGHQFPNYSSELNVNALLLGDSALYLCASSLGQWKGEQYFGPGTRLTVT.

This chain uses TRBV2 with TRBJ2-5; D tentatively fits TRBD1 or TRBD2 (5 bases each). Per germline, CDR1 SNHLY and CDR2 FYNNEI. V was trimmed by 3 bases and J by 2 bases, leaving 10 bases between them. CDR3 length: 14 residues. Written as DNA, the CDR3 is TGTGCCAGCAGTGAGTCATGGGGGCAAGAGACCCAGTACTTC. Translation: CASSESWGQETQYF.

CDR3 region: CASRPTTGSYEQYF. As DNA, the CDR3 is TGTGCCAGCAGACCGACGACAGGGAGCTACGAGCAGTACTTC. The chain combines TRBV6-6 with TRBJ2-7, with 7 bases lining up with TRBD1. Unmatched junction bases numbered 8, after V lost 6 bases and J lost 3 bases. CDR3 length: 14 amino acids. Germline V gene sequence: CDR1 MNHNY, CDR2 SVGAGI (reference sequence).

The CDR3 DNA follows: TGCGCCAGCAGCTTGGAGCTAAACAACTATGGCTACACCTTC. This translates into CASSLELNNYGYTF. The genes are TRBV5-1 and TRBJ1-2; D unclear. Germline lookup yields CDR1 SGHRS and CDR2 YFSETQ. V lost 0 bases and J lost 2, with 8 bases in between. CDR3 length: 14 amino acids. Supplemented by reference TRBV5-1 and TRBJ1-2, the full variable domain reads KAGVTQTPRYLIKTRGQQVTLSCSPISGHRSVSWYQQTPGQGLQFLFEYFSETQRNKGNFPGRFSGRQFSNSRSEMNVSTLELGDSALYLCASSLELNNYGYTFGSGTRLTVV.

V is TRBV7-8 and J is TRBJ2-1, with D perhaps TRBD2 (6 bases). Germline assignment: CDR1 SGHVS and CDR2 FQNEAQ. The CDR3 extends over 15 amino acids. Trimming took 5 bases from V and 1 from J, leaving 12 bases between them. This chain's CDR3 is CASSEASVSYNEQFF. The CDR3 coding sequence is TGTGCCAGCAGCGAGGCTAGCGTTTCCTACAATGAGCAGTTCTTC.

This clone was counted a few times. This chain connects TRBV10-1 to TRBJ2-6, with 7 positions matching TRBD1. The germline V gene has CDR1 WNHNN and CDR2 SYGVQD (reference sequence). This CDR3 contains 22 residues. The V gene end was trimmed by 7 bases and the J gene end by 0 bases; junction bases not matched to a gene: 24. CDR3: CASKRVKGTDPGLRSGANVLTF. In DNA form, the CDR3 reads TGCGCCAGCAAAAGGGTAAAGGGGACAGATCCTGGTCTTCGCTCTGGGGCCAACGTCCTGACTTTC.

This clone has a handful of counts. The chain recombines TRBV5-1 with TRBJ2-7, with a weak D call TRBD2 (7 bases). The CDR3 consists of 17 residues. V was pared by 0 bases and J by 6 bases, with 22 bases between. Germline CDR1 SGHRS, CDR2 YFSETQ. The DNA of the CDR3 is TGCGCCAGCAGCTTGGCCCGAAGCGGGACACCCTCCCGCGAGCAGTACTTC. This encodes CASSLARSGTPSREQYF.

The chain employs TRBV19 and TRBJ1-2; 8 nucleotides line up with TRBD1. Trimming removed 8 bases from V and 2 bases from J; junction bases left unmatched: 4. CDR3 size: 13 residues. Germline V gene data show CDR1 as LNHDA and CDR2 as SQIVND (reference sequence). The CDR3 DNA is TGTGCCAGTGGACAGGGATTAAACTATGGCTACACCTTC. Its translation: CASGQGLNYGYTF.

The J gene is TRBJ2-2, the V gene TRBV27; 11 bases are shared with TRBD2. The length of the CDR3 is 15 residues. Per germline, CDR1 MNHEY and CDR2 SMNVEV (reference sequence). With 2 bases clipped from V and 6 bases from J, the junction kept 2 bases outside the gene matches. Written as DNA, the CDR3 is TGTGCCAGCAGTTTACTAGCGGGAGGTGCCGGGGAGCTGTTTTTT. Translating it yields CASSLLAGGAGELFF.

There are many counts of this clone. CDR3 nucleotide sequence: TGTGCCAGCGGATTAGTCGGACAGAGTTTTTATGGCTACACCTTC. It encodes CASGLVGQSFYGYTF. The chain has TRBV27 and TRBJ1-2; tentatively, D is TRBD1 (6 bases). Trimming removed 8 bases at V and 5 bases at J, with 21 bases between. The CDR3 spans 15 residues. CDR1 is MNHEY, CDR2 SMNVEV, per germline (reference sequence).

This clone was detected many times. The V call is TRBV9, the J call TRBJ1-2; no definite D call. V lost 0 bases and J 5 bases, leaving 11 bases between the germline ends. Germline-derived CDR1 and CDR2 are SGDLS and YYNGEE. The CDR3 loop spans 14 amino acids. The CDR3 DNA follows: TGTGCCAGCAGCGTAGAATCAGGATTATATGGCTACACCTTC. Translating it yields CASSVESGLYGYTF.

Of note for this clone: A read error is possible here, since a much larger clone lies one base away. Because it lacks the conserved phenylalanine or tryptophan at the end, this CDR3 is likely a read error. The V gene is TRBV18, the J gene TRBJ1-2; weak D call: TRBD1 (5 bases). Germline values: CDR1 KGHSH, CDR2 LQKENI. The CDR3 sequence is 13 residues long. V was clipped by 1 base and J by 8 bases, with 11 bases between them. In nucleotides, the CDR3 is TGTGCCAGCTCACCACGCCCTGGGGACGGCTACACCCTC. Encoded protein: CASSPRPGDGYTL.

This rearrangement joins TRBV9 to TRBJ2-3, with TRBD2 identical over 10 bases. Per the germline V gene, CDR1 is SGDLS and CDR2 is YYNGEE. The CDR3 covers 15 residues. V trimming: 0 bases; J trimming: 10 bases; junction bases outside the gene matches: 8. The CDR3 is CASSVELAGPTAQYF. CDR3 DNA sequence: TGTGCCAGCAGCGTAGAACTAGCGGGGCCTACGGCGCAGTATTTT.